This T cell receptor beta chain originates from a study of Graves' ophthalmopathy and Graves' hyperthyroidism. Study information: Pretreatment peripheral blood was obtained at initial diagnosis. Regarding the study as a whole: Clonotypes were expanded in thyroid at above 0.001 frequency, and most also appeared in blood.

Trimming took off 0 bases at V and 5 bases at J, with 13 bases between the two ends. CDR3 length equals 14 residues. CDR1 GTSNPN and CDR2 SVGIG come from the germline V gene (reference sequence). Amplification targeted the TCR beta CDR3 regions, with RNA transcripts as the source material. HTBI primers were used in a first-round RT-PCR, which preceded a second-round multiplex PCR. TCRdb analysed the multiplex PCR reads with MiXCR anew, one entry per CDR3 protein. The sample carries hundreds of thousands of distinct CDR3 sequences, 20% to 25% recorded once. This clonotype showed up many times. The antigen remains unidentified.

The sample was peripheral blood. This receptor was taken from a woman under 30 with stable Graves' hyperthyroidism. The rearrangement links TRBV30 to TRBJ1-2; TRBD1 is a possible D gene (5 bases). The CDR3 DNA follows: TGTGCCTGGAGTGTACTAAGGGGCCGGTATGGCTACACCTTC. Translation: CAWSVLRGRYGYTF.